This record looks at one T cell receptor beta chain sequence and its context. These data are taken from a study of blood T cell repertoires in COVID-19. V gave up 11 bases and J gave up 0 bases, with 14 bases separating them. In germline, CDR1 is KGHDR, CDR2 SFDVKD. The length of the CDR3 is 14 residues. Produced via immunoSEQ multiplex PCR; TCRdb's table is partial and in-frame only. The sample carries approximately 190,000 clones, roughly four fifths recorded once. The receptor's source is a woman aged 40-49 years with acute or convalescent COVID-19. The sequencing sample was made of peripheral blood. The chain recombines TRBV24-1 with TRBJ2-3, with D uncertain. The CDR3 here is CAIGAIDSTDTQYF. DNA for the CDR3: TGTGCCATAGGAGCGATAGATAGCACAGATACGCAGTATTTT.